These 21 T cell receptor beta chains were sequenced from one sample in a study of cytomegalovirus exposure and HLA in healthy donors. The PCR contained 60 Vbeta and 13 Jbeta primers. Sequenced by immunoSEQ multiplex PCR; TCRdb stores in-frame clones only, minus some. The table records fewer than 200,000 clones, about 72% of them present only once. The material sequenced was PBMCs. These receptors came from a human donor in good health.

As for this clone: The junction departs from germline at one end; a sequencing error may be responsible. V gene TRBV7-7 combines with J gene TRBJ2-7, with 7 bases aligning to TRBD2. The CDR3 length is 16 residues. CDR1 and CDR2 from the germline V gene are SSHAT and FNYEAQ (reference sequence). The DNA for the CDR3 is TGTGCTAGCAGCTTAGGAGATGGACTAGGGGTCGACGAGCAGTACTTC. Its protein is CASSLGDGLGVDEQYF. The full variable domain, its missing parts supplied by reference TRBV7-7 and TRBJ2-7, is GAGVSQSPRYKVTKRGQDVTLRCDPISSHATLYWYQQALGQGPEFLTYFNYEAQPDKSGLPSDRFSAERPEGSISTLTIQRTEQRDSAMYRCASSLGDGLGVDEQYFGPGTRLTVT.

The rearrangement joins TRBV19 to TRBJ2-7, with D possibly TRBD1 on 6 matching bases. This CDR3 spans 17 amino acids. Germline assignment: CDR1 LNHDA and CDR2 SQIVND (reference sequence). V lost 3 bases, J lost 0 bases, and 18 bases lay in between. The CDR3 region has the DNA TGTGCCAGTAGTATCCCCGTTCGACAGGAGAGCTCCTACGAGCAGTACTTC. Residues: CASSIPVRQESSYEQYF.

This chain links TRBV6-6 with TRBJ2-5, with 7 bases lining up with TRBD1. The germline gives CDR1 MNHNY, CDR2 SVGAGI (reference sequence). J gave up 5 bases and V 1 base, and 7 bases lay outside the gene matches. The CDR3 loop spans 15 amino acids. The CDR3 loop is CASSYWGQTWETQYF. The DNA for the CDR3 is TGTGCCAGCAGTTACTGGGGACAGACGTGGGAGACCCAGTACTTC.

V and J are TRBV29-1 and TRBJ2-3; TRBD1 matches at 8 bases. The junction had 6 bases not matched to a gene; V was cut back by 8 bases and J by 2 bases. The germline V gene has CDR1 SQVTM and CDR2 ANQGSEA. CDR3 length equals 13 residues. The CDR3, as DNA: TGCAGCTCGGACAGGGCGAACACAGATACGCAGTATTTT. Its protein is CSSDRANTDTQYF.

J is TRBJ1-1 and V is TRBV19; 9 positions agree with TRBD1. CDR3 length: 14 residues. CDR1 is LNHDA, CDR2 SQIVND, per germline (reference sequence). Trimming removed 5 bases from V and 5 bases from J; junction bases left unmatched: 6. The CDR3 DNA is TGTGCCAGTAGTGCTACAGGGGGCGGGACTGAAGCTTTCTTT. Its translation: CASSATGGGTEAFF.

The V gene is TRBV6-6, the J gene TRBJ2-1, with 8 bases that match TRBD2. The CDR3 loop spans 15 amino acids. J gave up 3 bases and V 3 bases, and 4 bases lay outside the gene matches. Per the germline V gene, CDR1 is MNHNY and CDR2 is SVGAGI (reference sequence). CDR3 in amino acids: CASSYYRGGYNEQFF. CDR3 bases: TGTGCCAGCAGTTATTACCGGGGGGGCTACAATGAGCAGTTCTTC.

The rearrangement joins TRBV5-4 to TRBJ1-3; D uncertain. The V gene lost 0 bases and the J gene lost 2 bases, with 9 bases spanning the gap. The CDR3 has 15 residues. The germline V gene encodes CDR1 SGHNT and CDR2 YYREEE (reference sequence). CDR3 nucleotide sequence: TGTGCCAGCAGCTTGGAGCGGGATGCTGGAAACACCATATATTTT. The encoded protein is CASSLERDAGNTIYF.

V usage is TRBV27 and J usage is TRBJ1-1; 10 bases are shared with TRBD1. With 5 bases clipped from V and 5 bases from J, the junction kept 2 bases outside the gene matches. This CDR3 is built from 13 residues. The V gene's germline CDR1 is MNHEY and CDR2 SMNVEV (reference sequence). The CDR3: CASSRQGATEAFF. The CDR3 DNA is TGTGCCAGCAGTCGACAGGGGGCGACTGAAGCTTTCTTT.

The chain has TRBV12-5 and TRBJ1-1, with TRBD1 matching 8 bases. The V and J ends lost 0 bases and 10 bases, in that order; junction bases with no gene match: 10. The CDR3 loop spans 15 amino acids. CDR1 LGHNT and CDR2 FRNRAP come from the germline V gene. The CDR3 bases are TGTGCTAGTGGTTTGGTACACCAGGGGGCGGAGGGAGCTTTCTTT. Protein product: CASGLVHQGAEGAFF.

The rearrangement links TRBV5-6 to TRBJ2-5, with D possibly being TRBD1 (5 bases). CDR1 is SGHDT and CDR2 is YYEEEE in the germline V gene. The CDR3 contains 13 residues. The V end lost 2 bases, the J end lost 5 bases, and 10 bases lay between the germline ends. CDR3: CASSFQGGETQYF. In DNA, the CDR3 is TGTGCCAGCAGCTTCCAGGGCGGCGAGACCCAGTACTTC.

For the CDR3, the DNA is TGCAGCGTTACACCAGGGGGCACTAATGAAAAACTGTTTTTT. This codes for CSVTPGGTNEKLFF. The V and J genes are TRBV29-1 and TRBJ1-4; TRBD1 aligns across 8 bases. This CDR3 is 14 amino acids long. The germline V gene encodes CDR1 SQVTM and CDR2 ANQGSEA. J lost 2 bases, V lost 5 bases, and 4 bases had no gene match.

This chain connects TRBV19 to TRBJ1-2; 7 bases fit TRBD1. The V gene's germline CDR1 is LNHDA and CDR2 SQIVND (reference sequence). Unmatched junction bases numbered 11, after V lost 5 bases and J lost 5 bases. The CDR3 has 15 amino acids. The chain's CDR3 is CASSLRQGGEYGYTF. CDR3 sequence (DNA): TGTGCCAGTAGTCTAAGACAGGGCGGGGAATATGGCTACACCTTC.

This chain connects TRBV7-9 to TRBJ1-1; D is unresolved. V lost 8 bases to trimming and J lost 4 bases, with 14 bases between them. CDR3 length equals 13 residues. Germline V CDR1 and CDR2: SEHNR, FQNEAQ (reference sequence). CDR3 loop: CASARAGGTEAFF. The CDR3, as DNA: TGTGCCAGCGCGCGCGCGGGTGGCACTGAAGCTTTCTTT.

The chain has TRBV5-1 and TRBJ2-3; tentative D call: TRBD2 (5 bases). Deletions cut 4 bases from V and 2 bases from J, with 17 bases between. The CDR3 totals 16 residues. Per germline, CDR1 SGHRS and CDR2 YFSETQ. CDR3 protein: CASSLRGTSVTDTQYF. DNA for the CDR3: TGCGCCAGCAGCCTCCGGGGAACCTCCGTCACAGATACGCAGTATTTT.

This sequence joins TRBV5-5 and TRBJ2-7; D gene ambiguous. This CDR3 contains 14 residues. The V end lost 0 bases, the J end lost 4 bases, and 11 bases lay between the germline ends. CDR1 and CDR2 (germline): SGHKS, YYEKEE (reference sequence). CDR3 amino acids: CASSLAVGWYEQYF. For the CDR3, the DNA is TGTGCCAGCAGCTTGGCCGTGGGCTGGTACGAGCAGTACTTC. Drawing the rest from reference TRBV5-5 and TRBJ2-7, the complete variable domain is DAGVTQSPTHLIKTRGQQVTLRCSPISGHKSVSWYQQVLGQGPQFIFQYYEKEERGRGNFPDRFSARQFPNYSSELNVNALLLGDSALYLCASSLAVGWYEQYFGPGTRLTVT.

This chain's CDR3 is CASSQSGQMEDTQYF. The CDR3, as DNA: TGCGCCAGCAGCCAATCGGGACAAATGGAAGATACGCAGTATTTT. This sequence joins TRBV4-1 and TRBJ2-3; tentative D call: TRBD1 (6 bases). Germline V lookup: CDR1 MGHRA, CDR2 YSYEKL. V lost 2 bases and J 5 bases, leaving 14 bases between the germline ends. CDR3 size: 15 residues.

The gene calls are TRBV6-1 and TRBJ1-4, with 8 bases aligning to TRBD1. V shed 2 bases and J 1 base; nucleotides not matched to a gene: 9. This CDR3 region has 18 residues. The germline V gene has CDR1 MNHNS and CDR2 SASEGT. In DNA form, the CDR3 reads TGTGCCAGCAGTGAATATTTGGCCAGGGGGCAAACTAATGAAAAACTGTTTTTT. It specifies CASSEYLARGQTNEKLFF.

The genes are TRBV29-1 and TRBJ1-2; D unclear. Germline V gene sequence: CDR1 SQVTM, CDR2 ANQGSEA. V lost 5 bases to trimming and J lost 0 bases, with 4 bases between them. The CDR3 totals 11 residues. The CDR3 region is CSVSANYGYTF. The CDR3 DNA reads as TGCAGCGTTAGCGCTAACTATGGCTACACCTTC. The whole variable domain, filled in from reference TRBV29-1 and TRBJ1-2, reads SAVISQKPSRDICQRGTSLTIQCQVDSQVTMMFWYRQQPGQSLTLIATANQGSEATYESGFVIDKFPISRPNLTFSTLTVSNMSPEDSSIYLCSVSANYGYTFGSGTRLTVV.

The chain couples TRBV7-2 to TRBJ1-2; TRBD1 matches at 8 bases. CDR1 is SGHTA, CDR2 FQGNSA, per germline. The CDR3 extends over 13 amino acids. Trimming cost V 5 bases and J 7 bases; bases outside gene matches: 6. The CDR3: CASSQRQGTGYTF. The CDR3 DNA is TGTGCCAGCAGCCAACGACAGGGGACTGGCTACACCTTC.

The chain carries TRBV4-1 and TRBJ1-1, with D perhaps TRBD1 (5 bases). This CDR3 is built from 15 residues. The ends were cut back, 0 bases at V and 1 base at J, with 9 bases in the middle. Germline V gene lookup returns CDR1 MGHRA and CDR2 YSYEKL. CDR3 sequence: CASSQDPQGNTEAFF. The DNA of the CDR3 is TGCGCCAGCAGCCAAGATCCTCAGGGGAACACTGAAGCTTTCTTT.

The V gene is TRBV6-1, the J gene TRBJ1-1; D perhaps matches TRBD1 (5 bases). There are 15 residues in the CDR3. The germline V gene encodes CDR1 MNHNS and CDR2 SASEGT. Trimming removed 4 bases at V and 6 bases at J, with 18 bases between. This CDR3 reads CASSVTGTLSPEAFF. The CDR3 nucleotides read TGTGCCAGCAGTGTTACCGGGACTCTGTCACCTGAAGCTTTCTTT.